Listed here are 25 T cell receptor beta chains from one sample, sequenced in a study of long-term antiretroviral therapy in people with HIV. Survey level was the resolution at which the v3.0 immunoSEQ assay ran. TCRdb's copy holds only in-frame clones and misses some; the assay was immunoSEQ multiplex PCR. The table lists about 33,000 clones, approximately 96% of them singletons. Material: unsorted PBMCs, obtained approximately 6.5 years after starting antiretroviral therapy. The source of these receptors is a man aged 25 to 40 with HIV.

This chain connects TRBV7-8 to TRBJ2-3; 10 positions match TRBD2. This CDR3 is 15 amino acids long. The V and J ends lost 5 bases and 2 bases, in that order; junction bases with no gene match: 4. Germline lookup yields CDR1 SGHVS and CDR2 FQNEAQ. The DNA of the CDR3 is TGTGCCAGCAGCCCTAGCGGGAGTTCCACAGATACGCAGTATTTT. Translating it yields CASSPSGSSTDTQYF.

This clone was seen once. The chain has TRBV27 and TRBJ2-7; D remains unclear. The V gene's germline CDR1 is MNHEY and CDR2 SMNVEV (reference sequence). V shed 6 bases and J shed 1 base, with 10 bases lying between them. The CDR3 covers 13 residues. The CDR3 reads CASRGLRSYEQYF. CDR3 nucleotides: TGTGCCAGCAGGGGATTGAGGTCCTACGAGCAGTACTTC.

J is TRBJ1-1 and V is TRBV4-2; D is unclear. Trimming cost V 0 bases and J 1 base, with 9 bases left between them. Per germline, CDR1 LGHNA and CDR2 YNFKEQ. This CDR3 has 15 residues. CDR3 sequence: CASSQDRQTNTEAFF. The CDR3 bases are TGTGCCAGCAGCCAAGATAGGCAGACGAACACTGAAGCTTTCTTT.

V and J are TRBV5-4 and TRBJ1-2; no clear D gene. Between the trimmed V and J ends, which lost 4 bases and 5 bases, there was a span of 12 bases. The germline V gene has CDR1 SGHNT and CDR2 YYREEE (reference sequence). The CDR3 is 13 residues long. The CDR3 region is CASSLSGSYGYTF. The CDR3 DNA is TGTGCCAGCAGCCTCTCGGGGTCGTATGGCTACACCTTC.

V and J are TRBV9 and TRBJ2-1, with 13 bases matching TRBD2. This CDR3 is 15 amino acids long. J gave up 6 bases and V 4 bases, and 4 bases lay outside the gene matches. CDR1 and CDR2 from the germline V gene are SGDLS and YYNGEE. CDR3 loop: CASSPGLAGVNEQFF. The CDR3 DNA reads TGTGCCAGCAGCCCCGGACTAGCGGGAGTCAATGAGCAGTTCTTC. Combining the CDR3 with reference TRBV9 and TRBJ2-1 gives the whole variable domain DSGVTQTPKHLITATGQRVTLRCSPRSGDLSVYWYQQSLDQGLQFLIQYYNGEERAKGNILERFSAQQFPDLHSELNLSSLELGDSALYFCASSPGLAGVNEQFFGPGTRLTVL.

V gene TRBV7-2 combines with J gene TRBJ1-5; 9 positions agree with TRBD1. CDR1 and CDR2 (germline): SGHTA, FQGNSA. This CDR3 is built from 14 residues. The J segment lost 9 bases and the V segment lost 3 bases, leaving 6 bases of the junction unmatched. CDR3 loop: CASSFRDRASPQHF. The CDR3 coding sequence is TGTGCCAGCAGCTTCCGGGACAGGGCTTCGCCCCAGCATTTT.

The rearrangement links TRBV14 to TRBJ2-1; D not resolved. The V gene lost 4 bases and the J gene lost 7 bases, with 8 bases spanning the gap. Germline loops: CDR1 SGHDN, CDR2 FVKESK. There are 12 residues in the CDR3. The CDR3 DNA reads TGTGCCAGCAGCCTTTTAGGAAATGAGCAGTTCTTC. This gives the protein CASSLLGNEQFF.

This clone was counted a few times. J is TRBJ2-7 and V is TRBV11-2, with D maybe TRBD1 (5 bases). Germline lookup yields CDR1 SGHAT and CDR2 FQNNGV. V lost 8 bases and J lost 4, with 6 bases in between. The CDR3 is 10 amino acids. CDR3 in amino acids: CASGHYEQYF. The DNA of the CDR3 is TGTGCCAGCGGACATTACGAGCAGTACTTC.

The CDR3 DNA reads as TGCAGCGTTGCGCGAGGGCCAGGCTACGAGCAGTACTTC. It is translated as CSVARGPGYEQYF. The rearrangement uses TRBV29-1 and TRBJ2-7; D possibly corresponds to TRBD2 (5 bases). CDR3 length: 13 residues. CDR1 and CDR2 from the germline V gene are SQVTM and ANQGSEA. V lost 4 bases to trimming and J lost 3 bases, with 13 bases between them.

This clone was counted a single time. The CDR3 carries no conserved terminal phenylalanine or tryptophan, so it likely arises from a read error. The limits of the CDR3 on the DNA are not certain, so only TCRdb's listed CDR3 is given. This chain joins TRBV10-1 and TRBJ2-3. The CDR3 has 8 amino acids, counting both end residues. Germline assignment: CDR1 WNHNN and CDR2 SYGVQD (reference sequence). CDR3 sequence: CASGPGAL.

The chain carries TRBV4-3 and TRBJ1-1; 7 bases fit TRBD1. Germline V gene data show CDR1 as LGHNA and CDR2 as YSLEER. V lost 4 bases to trimming and J lost 1 base; unmatched junction nucleotides: 6. This CDR3 region has 15 residues. CDR3 amino acids: CASSRTGISNTEAFF. In DNA, the CDR3 is TGCGCCAGCAGCCGGACAGGTATATCGAACACTGAAGCTTTCTTT.

A note on this clone: The germline gene is not matched at one end of the junction; a read error may be the cause. The chain uses TRBV7-7 and TRBJ1-2; D ambiguous. CDR3 length equals 13 residues. Germline V gene data show CDR1 as SSHAT and CDR2 as FNYEAQ (reference sequence). The CDR3 DNA is TGTGCTAGCATAATGGGTCTTGCCCCTACACTTACCTTC. As protein: CASIMGLAPTLTF.

This sequence joins TRBV5-1 and TRBJ2-3, with D perhaps matching TRBD2 (5 bases). Trimming removed 5 bases at V and 4 bases at J, with 8 bases between. The V gene's germline CDR1 is SGHRS and CDR2 YFSETQ. The length of the CDR3 is 12 residues. CDR3 sequence: CASSEGADTQYF. CDR3 in DNA: TGCGCCAGCAGTGAGGGAGCAGATACGCAGTATTTT.

The rearrangement joins TRBV12-5 to TRBJ2-1, with D possibly TRBD2 on 6 matching bases. The CDR3 runs to 16 residues. V was clipped by 0 bases and J by 7 bases, with 16 bases between them. Per the germline V gene, CDR1 is LGHNT and CDR2 is FRNRAP. The CDR3 spells CASGLVLRESRNEQFF. The CDR3 bases are TGTGCTAGTGGTTTGGTACTACGGGAGAGTAGGAATGAGCAGTTCTTC.

The CDR3 is CASSQDSTRGFQETQYF. In nucleotides, the CDR3 is TGCGCCAGCAGCCAAGATTCAACCCGGGGGTTCCAAGAGACCCAGTACTTC. The rearrangement joins TRBV4-3 to TRBJ2-5; maybe TRBD2 (6 bases). CDR1 is LGHNA and CDR2 is YSLEER in the germline V gene. V gave up 0 bases and J gave up 1 base, with 15 bases separating them. The CDR3 has 17 amino acids.

The rearrangement joins TRBV7-9 to TRBJ1-3; D is unresolved. Germline CDR1 reads SEHNR; CDR2 reads FQNEAQ (reference sequence). The CDR3 is 14 residues long. Deletions cut 0 bases from V and 2 bases from J, with 5 bases between. CDR3 amino acids: CASSLARAGNTIYF. CDR3 DNA: TGTGCCAGCAGCTTAGCACGGGCTGGAAACACCATATATTTT.

This clone was seen only once. This chain uses TRBV4-3 with TRBJ2-7; 8 nucleotides line up with TRBD1. This CDR3 is 15 amino acids long. CDR1 and CDR2 (germline): LGHNA, YSLEER. With V trimmed by 2 bases and J by 9 bases, 12 bases remained unmatched. The CDR3 protein is CASSQTGGQGWVQYF. In DNA, the CDR3 is TGCGCCAGCAGCCAAACTGGAGGACAGGGCTGGGTGCAGTACTTC.

V and J are TRBV5-1 and TRBJ1-5, with D possibly being TRBD1 (6 bases). The length of the CDR3 is 17 residues. CDR1 and CDR2 (germline): SGHRS, YFSETQ. Trimming removed 1 base at V and 5 bases at J, with 19 bases between. The CDR3 nucleotides read TGCGCCAGCAGCTTGACTGGGACAAGTTCCTCGGATCAGCCCCAGCATTTT. As protein: CASSLTGTSSSDQPQHF. Full variable domain (rest looked up from reference TRBV5-1 and TRBJ1-5): KAGVTQTPRYLIKTRGQQVTLSCSPISGHRSVSWYQQTPGQGLQFLFEYFSETQRNKGNFPGRFSGRQFSNSRSEMNVSTLELGDSALYLCASSLTGTSSSDQPQHFGDGTRLSIL.

The chain combines TRBV4-1 with TRBJ2-3, with 8 bases matching TRBD2. This CDR3 spans 17 amino acids. Germline V gives CDR1 MGHRA, CDR2 YSYEKL. V was pared by 3 bases and J by 7 bases, with 15 bases of the junction left unmatched. CDR3: CASSHPYQRERRHTQYF. CDR3 coding DNA: TGCGCCAGCAGCCATCCCTATCAGCGGGAGCGTCGGCATACGCAGTATTTT.

The chain couples TRBV7-3 to TRBJ1-1; the D gene is possibly TRBD1 (5 bases). CDR3 length: 13 residues. The V gene lost 2 bases and the J gene lost 5 bases, with 9 bases spanning the gap. Germline CDR1 reads SGHTA; CDR2 reads FQGTGA. Here the CDR3 reads CASSLGAGTEAFF. The CDR3 DNA reads as TGTGCCAGCAGCTTAGGGGCGGGGACTGAAGCTTTCTTT.

The rearrangement links TRBV6-5 to TRBJ2-5, with D tentatively TRBD2 (6 bases). Germline CDR1 and CDR2: MNHEY and SVGAGI. There are 15 residues in the CDR3. V lost 1 base to trimming and J lost 1 base, with 10 bases between them. CDR3 amino acids: CASSYWGDRQETQYF. The CDR3 DNA is TGTGCCAGCAGTTACTGGGGGGACCGCCAAGAGACCCAGTACTTC.

The V gene is TRBV6-1, the J gene TRBJ2-7, with D perhaps TRBD1 (5 bases). The germline V and J ends were trimmed by 5 bases and 2 bases, with 16 bases remaining between them. Germline V lookup: CDR1 MNHNS, CDR2 SASEGT. The CDR3 extends over 15 amino acids. Here the CDR3 reads CASSFTTEKTYEQYF. CDR3 DNA: TGTGCCAGCAGTTTCACGACAGAGAAGACCTACGAGCAGTACTTC.

The rearrangement joins TRBV10-3 to TRBJ1-4; TRBD1 is a possible D gene (6 bases). Trimming cost V 4 bases and J 8 bases, with 20 bases left between them. This CDR3 is built from 16 residues. The V gene's germline CDR1 is ENHRY and CDR2 SYGVKD. As DNA, the CDR3 is TGTGCCATCAGTGCTACGGACCCAGGGGAAGACGAAAAACTGTTTTTT. Translated: CAISATDPGEDEKLFF.

The chain recombines TRBV7-8 with TRBJ2-5; D gene uncertain. Looked up from germline, CDR1 is SGHVS and CDR2 is FQNEAQ. The CDR3 spans 14 residues. Trimming left V 1 base short and J 2 bases short, with 8 bases between. The CDR3 loop is CASSLVGFQETQYF. The CDR3 DNA reads as TGTGCCAGCAGCTTAGTCGGGTTTCAAGAGACCCAGTACTTC.

CDR3 amino acids: CASSLTGAGELFF. For the CDR3, the DNA is TGTGCCAGCAGCCTTACAGGGGCCGGGGAGCTGTTTTTT. This chain joins TRBV5-4 and TRBJ2-2; 7 bases line up with TRBD1. V was pared by 4 bases and J by 6 bases, with 3 bases of the junction left unmatched. CDR1 and CDR2 from the germline V gene are SGHNT and YYREEE (reference sequence). This CDR3 spans 13 amino acids.